This TCR beta chain originates from a study of cytomegalovirus exposure and HLA in healthy donors. Study results and caveats: Cytomegalovirus association was assigned to under 200 TCR beta chains.

The repertoire was sequenced with immunoSEQ multiplex PCR; TCRdb's copy has only in-frame clones and lacks some. The sample gives more than 200,000 clones, more than 75% of which show up once; around 11% is in the top ten. The CDR3 extends over 15 amino acids. Germline CDR1 and CDR2: SGHTA and FQGTGA. With 4 bases clipped from V and 6 bases from J, the junction kept 3 bases outside the gene matches. The donors were part of the validation cohort, which consisted of under 150 subjects and was separate from the first cohort of several hundred subjects. To note about this clone: Its cognate antigen is unknown.

The sample was PBMCs. The origin of this receptor is a man younger than 35 in good health and CMV-seropositive. The chain carries TRBV7-3 and TRBJ2-2; 12 bases align to TRBD2. The CDR3 DNA reads as TGTGCCAGCAGCTCTAGCGGGAGGGCCCCCGGGGAGCTGTTTTTT. This gives the protein CASSSSGRAPGELFF.